This passage covers 7 T cell receptor beta chains from one sample sequenced in a study of read filtering for tumor transcriptome and immune sequencing. The library was built from about 0.4 ug RNA with molecular barcoded adaptors for alpha/delta and beta/gamma chains. TCRdb passed the reads through MiXCR, listing each CDR3 protein once. The sample holds 40,000 to 50,000 distinct CDR3 sequences, about an eighth seen once. The sample taken for sequencing was a population of CD138-negative cells sorted from bone marrow. These receptors were collected from a donor at least 40 years old with multiple myeloma.

This clonotype has ten or more counts. This sequence joins TRBV28 and TRBJ2-4, with TRBD1 as a possible D gene (6 bases). The germline V and J ends were trimmed by 4 bases and 0 bases, with 13 bases remaining between them. The germline V gene has CDR1 MDHEN and CDR2 SYDVKM. The CDR3 extends over 16 amino acids. CDR3 loop: CASSSPGHLAKNIQYF. CDR3 nucleotide sequence: TGTGCCAGCAGTTCCCCGGGACACCTAGCCAAAAACATTCAGTACTTC. The full variable domain, in which reference TRBV28 and TRBJ2-4 provide the parts outside the CDR3, is DVKVTQSSRYLVKRTGEKVFLECVQDMDHENMFWYRQDPGLGLRLIYFSYDVKMKEKGDIPEGYSVSREKKERFSLILESASTNQTSMYLCASSSPGHLAKNIQYFGAGTRLSVL.

Note on this clonotype: A far larger clone differs by one base, so this is likely a read error. Since the CDR3 does not end with the conserved phenylalanine or tryptophan, this likely comes from a read error. The chain joins TRBV11-3 to TRBJ2-2; tentative D call: TRBD1 (5 bases). The CDR3 runs to 12 residues. The V end lost 3 bases, the J end lost 6 bases, and 5 bases lay between the germline ends. Germline-derived CDR1 and CDR2 are SGHNT and YENEEA. The CDR3 is CASSLTAGELFS. For the CDR3, the DNA is TGTGCCAGCAGCTTGACAGCCGGGGAGCTGTTTTCT.

This clonotype was recorded many times. V and J are TRBV7-2 and TRBJ2-3; tentatively, D is TRBD2 (5 bases). The V end was cut by 2 bases, the J end by 2 bases, with 8 bases between. This CDR3 has 14 residues. Germline V CDR1 and CDR2: SGHTA, FQGNSA. CDR3 region: CASSLTRDTDTQYF. The CDR3 DNA reads as TGTGCCAGCAGCTTAACCCGGGACACAGATACGCAGTATTTT.

This clonotype occurred many times. The J gene is TRBJ1-5, the V gene TRBV20-1; 8 nucleotides line up with TRBD1. The V segment lost 5 bases and the J segment 4 bases; nucleotides outside the gene matches: 13. CDR3 size: 16 residues. Germline CDR1 reads DFQATT; CDR2 reads SNEGSKA (reference sequence). CDR3 in amino acids: CSARKTGAEGNQPQHF. CDR3 nucleotides: TGCAGTGCTCGGAAGACAGGGGCCGAGGGAAATCAGCCCCAGCATTTT.

This clonotype was counted ten times or more. The CDR3 protein is CSVDGGSSYNEQFF. CDR3 bases: TGCAGCGTTGATGGAGGGAGCTCCTACAATGAGCAGTTCTTC. The chain carries TRBV29-1 and TRBJ2-1; tentatively, D is TRBD2 (6 bases). In germline, CDR1 is SQVTM, CDR2 ANQGSEA. V lost 3 bases, J lost 0 bases, and 9 bases lay in between. The length of the CDR3 is 14 residues.

This clonotype counts as medium-sized (0.01 to 0.1%). V is TRBV5-1 and J is TRBJ2-1, with TRBD2 identical over 8 bases. The germline V gene has CDR1 SGHRS and CDR2 YFSETQ. The CDR3 is made up of 14 amino acids. Trimming at V came to 5 bases and at J to 0 bases, leaving 1 base not matched to a gene. The CDR3 DNA is TGCGCCAGCAGAGGGACTAGCTCCTACAATGAGCAGTTCTTC. Translating gives CASRGTSSYNEQFF.

Many counts were recorded for this clonotype. The chain links TRBV18 to TRBJ2-5; the D is unclear. CDR1 is KGHSH, CDR2 LQKENI, per germline. V lost 0 bases, J lost 3 bases, and 2 bases lay in between. The CDR3 totals 12 residues. The CDR3, as DNA: TGTGCCAGCTCACCACCGGAAGAGACCCAGTACTTC. This gives the protein CASSPPEETQYF.